The entry that follows covers one T cell receptor beta chain sequence. Trimming removed 6 bases from V and 1 base from J, with 12 bases in between. This CDR3 region has 14 residues. Germline values: CDR1 MNHEY, CDR2 SMNVEV (reference sequence). The sample originates from a study of technical replicates of blood from four donors. The repertoire was sequenced with immunoSEQ multiplex PCR; TCRdb's copy has only in-frame clones and lacks some. In the table there are about 76,000 clones, 80% to 90% of which are singletons. This TCR derives from a human donor in good health. Some clones in this sample may be carry-over from other donors' samples. V and J are TRBV27 and TRBJ1-1, with D uncertain. The sequenced sample was PBMCs. CDR3 sequence: CASRLSSWNTEAFF. In DNA form, the CDR3 reads TGTGCCAGCAGATTAAGTAGTTGGAACACTGAAGCTTTCTTT.